These T cell receptor beta chains were read from a single sample in a study of cytomegalovirus exposure and HLA in healthy donors. Profiling relied on immunoSEQ multiplex PCR, and the TCRdb table lists in-frame clones only, not all of them. Here the sample spans approximately 180,000 clones, around 90% being singletons. The material sequenced was PBMCs. The source is a woman aged 18-35 years in good health and CMV-seronegative. Both conserved end residues are part of each CDR3. Each record gives: clone size, V gene, J gene, D gene, CDR3 protein, CDR3 DNA. The D gene is left open where the match is weak. The listing skips clone size in some rows; elsewhere it reads once, few, many or a size class.

clone size: few; V gene: TRBV6-6; J gene: TRBJ2-2; D gene: TRBD1; CDR3 protein: CASSYNRGLGELFF; CDR3 DNA: TGTGCCAGCAGTTACAACAGGGGCCTGGGGGAGCTGTTTTTT
clone size: NA; V gene: TRBV5-4; J gene: TRBJ2-7; D gene: TRBD2; CDR3 protein: CASSPSGVEQYF; CDR3 DNA: TGTGCCAGCAGCCCCAGCGGGGTCGAGCAGTACTTC
clone size: once; V gene: TRBV5-1; J gene: TRBJ1-3; D gene: NA; CDR3 protein: CASSLVGGNTIYF; CDR3 DNA: TGCGCCAGCAGCTTGGTCGGTGGAAACACCATATATTTT
clone size: NA; V gene: TRBV9; J gene: TRBJ2-3; D gene: TRBD2; CDR3 protein: CASGSGGLAGGKLRRDTQYF; CDR3 DNA: TGTGCCAGCGGCTCAGGGGGGCTAGCGGGAGGAAAATTACGTAGAGATACGCAGTATTTT
clone size: few; V gene: TRBV7-2; J gene: TRBJ2-1; D gene: TRBD2; CDR3 protein: CASSLATSAYEQFF; CDR3 DNA: TGTGCCAGCAGCTTAGCCACTAGCGCTTATGAGCAGTTCTTC
clone size: NA; V gene: TRBV7-9; J gene: TRBJ1-2; D gene: NA; CDR3 protein: CASSLALGGSGYTF; CDR3 DNA: TGTGCCAGCAGCTTAGCACTGGGAGGAAGTGGCTACACCTTC
clone size: NA; V gene: TRBV18; J gene: TRBJ1-2; D gene: NA; CDR3 protein: CASSPVAGDSYGYTF; CDR3 DNA: TGTGCCAGCTCACCAGTGGCAGGGGATAGCTATGGCTACACCTTC
clone size: NA; V gene: TRBV19; J gene: TRBJ1-1; D gene: NA; CDR3 protein: CASAVGPMNTEAFF; CDR3 DNA: TGTGCCAGTGCAGTGGGCCCCATGAACACTGAAGCTTTCTTT
clone size: once; V gene: TRBV6-5; J gene: TRBJ2-7; D gene: NA; CDR3 protein: CASSYSLDRTYEQYF; CDR3 DNA: TGTGCCAGCAGTTACTCGCTGGACAGAACCTACGAGCAGTACTTC
clone size: NA; V gene: TRBV4-3; J gene: TRBJ2-7; D gene: TRBD2; CDR3 protein: CASSQDRAGRASYEQYF; CDR3 DNA: TGCGCCAGCAGCCAAGATCGGGCCGGGAGGGCGTCCTACGAGCAGTACTTC
clone size: NA; V gene: TRBV7-2; J gene: TRBJ1-3; D gene: NA; CDR3 protein: CASSPTGWSNTIYF; CDR3 DNA: TGTGCCAGCAGCCCCACAGGGTGGAGTAACACCATATATTTT
clone size: NA; V gene: TRBV18; J gene: TRBJ1-4; D gene: NA; CDR3 protein: CASSPPTGSKLFF; CDR3 DNA: TGTGCCAGCTCACCACCGACAGGCTCAAAACTGTTTTTT
clone size: few; V gene: TRBV18; J gene: TRBJ1-1; D gene: TRBD1; CDR3 protein: CASSSLQGRMNTEAFF; CDR3 DNA: TGTGCCAGCTCCTCACTACAGGGGCGCATGAACACTGAAGCTTTCTTT
clone size: NA; V gene: TRBV7-2; J gene: TRBJ2-3; D gene: TRBD2; CDR3 protein: CASSQGISGLTDTQYF; CDR3 DNA: TGTGCCAGCAGCCAAGGGATTAGCGGGTTAACAGATACGCAGTATTTT
clone size: NA; V gene: TRBV9; J gene: TRBJ1-6; D gene: NA; CDR3 protein: CASSVSTGRGNSPLHF; CDR3 DNA: TGTGCCAGCAGCGTCTCCACAGGGAGGGGGAATTCACCCCTCCACTTT
clone size: NA; V gene: TRBV18; J gene: TRBJ1-6; D gene: NA; CDR3 protein: CASSPAGIFNSPLHF; CDR3 DNA: TGTGCCAGCTCACCGGCCGGGATTTTTAATTCACCCCTCCACTTT
clone size: NA; V gene: TRBV19; J gene: TRBJ2-7; D gene: NA; CDR3 protein: CASSIAGGDSDEQYF; CDR3 DNA: TGTGCCAGTAGTATCGCCGGCGGGGATAGTGACGAGCAGTACTTC
clone size: NA; V gene: TRBV15; J gene: TRBJ1-3; D gene: TRBD1; CDR3 protein: CATSRPGGGNTIYF; CDR3 DNA: TGTGCCACCAGCAGACCAGGGGGAGGAAACACCATATATTTT
clone size: few; V gene: TRBV27; J gene: TRBJ2-7; D gene: TRBD1; CDR3 protein: CASSRTGGGYEQYF; CDR3 DNA: TGTGCCAGCAGCCGGACAGGGGGCGGGTACGAGCAGTACTTC
clone size: NA; V gene: TRBV7-6; J gene: TRBJ2-1; D gene: TRBD1; CDR3 protein: CASSRGQGNEQFF; CDR3 DNA: TGTGCCAGCAGCCGCGGACAGGGCAATGAGCAGTTCTTC
clone size: NA; V gene: TRBV5-4; J gene: TRBJ1-1; D gene: NA; CDR3 protein: CASTTDRFTEAFF; CDR3 DNA: TGTGCCAGCACCACAGACAGATTCACTGAAGCTTTCTTT
clone size: NA; V gene: TRBV7-6; J gene: TRBJ2-7; D gene: TRBD2; CDR3 protein: CASSFSGSPYEQYF; CDR3 DNA: TGTGCCAGCAGCTTCAGCGGGAGCCCCTACGAGCAGTACTTC